The clone carrying this T cell receptor beta chain was counted once. This record belongs to a study of cytomegalovirus exposure and HLA in healthy donors. Trimming removed 8 bases at V and 0 bases at J, with 8 bases between. Germline-derived CDR1 and CDR2 are MNHNS and SASEGT. This CDR3 contains 13 residues. The PCR ran on 60 Vbeta and 13 Jbeta primers. Measured with immunoSEQ multiplex PCR; TCRdb has only the in-frame clones, and not every one. Seen here are approximately 110,000 clones, around 79% observed once, and the top ten hold about 3.4%. Sequenced material: PBMCs. This rearrangement joins TRBV6-1 to TRBJ2-4; D uncertain. The TCR comes from a woman aged 35 to 49 in good health and CMV-seronegative. CDR3: CASREEAKNIQYF. CDR3 nucleotides: TGTGCCAGCCGCGAGGAAGCCAAAAACATTCAGTACTTC.